The source of this T cell receptor beta chain is a study of CD8+ T cells in alopecia areata. Study in general: The drug, oral tofacitinib, was given to treated patients at 5 to 10 mg twice daily. Overall study results and limits: Because of a solitary nonresponder, the connection of baseline CD8+ expansion to response stays uncertain.

In the case of this clone: The target antigen is unknown.

This CDR3 comprises 11 residues. The germline gives CDR1 SNHLY, CDR2 FYNNEI. The V end was cut by 6 bases, the J end by 8 bases, with 10 bases between. Once RNA had been extracted, it was reverse transcribed into cDNA to act as the sequencing template. The method was immunoSEQ multiplex PCR; TCRdb's version includes in-frame clones alone and lacks a portion of them. The data hold 170,000 or so clones, with around 58% observed a single time. The treatment: oral pan-JAK inhibitor, 5-10 mg twice daily. The sequenced sample was CD8+ T cells sorted from blood, obtained at week 24, from a patient treated with tofacitinib. The chain has TRBV2 and TRBJ1-2, with unresolved D. This TCR came from a human donor with alopecia areata. The CDR3 region is CASRASGGYTF. CDR3 DNA sequence: TGTGCCAGCAGAGCTAGTGGGGGCTACACCTTC.